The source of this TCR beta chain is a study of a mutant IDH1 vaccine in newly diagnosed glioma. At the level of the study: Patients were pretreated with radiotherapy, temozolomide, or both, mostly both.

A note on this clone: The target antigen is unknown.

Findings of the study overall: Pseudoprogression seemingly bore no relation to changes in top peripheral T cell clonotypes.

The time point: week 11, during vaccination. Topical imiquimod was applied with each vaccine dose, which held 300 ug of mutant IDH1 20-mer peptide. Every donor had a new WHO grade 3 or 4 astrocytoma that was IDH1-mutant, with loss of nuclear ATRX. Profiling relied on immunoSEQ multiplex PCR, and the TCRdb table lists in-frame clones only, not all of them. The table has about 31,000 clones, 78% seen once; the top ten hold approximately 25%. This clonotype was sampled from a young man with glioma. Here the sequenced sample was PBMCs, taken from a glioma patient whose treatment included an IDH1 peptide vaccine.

In nucleotides, the CDR3 is TGTGCCAGTACCTTAGCGGGAGGGCCCTACAATGAGCAGTTCTTC. Encoded protein: CASTLAGGPYNEQFF. This chain joins TRBV19 and TRBJ2-1; TRBD2 aligns across 11 bases. V trimming: 7 bases; J trimming: 2 bases; junction bases outside the gene matches: 4. From germline, CDR1 is LNHDA and CDR2 SQIVND (reference sequence). The CDR3 totals 15 residues.